Described below is a single TCR beta chain sequence and its context. Its antigen is unidentified. Isolating CD4+ T cells followed approximately ten days of culture. A PCR test confirmed that the person had SARS-CoV-2 infection between March and December 2020. Either the BNT162b2 or mRNA-1273 vaccine was given to participants in two doses. These data belong to a study of vaccination effects on CD4 cells after COVID-19. Findings and limits, study-wide: Whether induced by infection or by vaccine, clones showed marked clonal contraction late after vaccination.

In germline, CDR1 is LGHNT, CDR2 FRNRAP. The CDR3 runs 14 residues. Trimming left V 5 bases short and J 2 bases short, with 12 bases between. The data were produced by immunoSEQ multiplex PCR, yet TCRdb's version contains in-frame clones alone and is incomplete. The data show approximately 30,000 clones, approximately 72% seen once. Sequenced here: CD4+ T cells from PBMCs cultured without peptide, sampled after COVID-19 vaccination. The TCR was taken from a human donor who had a prior SARS-CoV-2 infection. The rearrangement joins TRBV12-5 to TRBJ1-2; D gene uncertain. The CDR3 DNA is TGTGCTAGTGGTACTCAGGCCGCCAACTATGGCTACACCTTC. Translated: CASGTQAANYGYTF.